This TCR beta chain appears in the sequencing data of a study of blood T cell repertoires in COVID-19. Overall study context: The origin of the acute and convalescent COVID-19 samples was the United States, Italy and Spain. T cells, B-cell-depleted T cells, or PBMCs supplied cDNA or gDNA.

In the source study's methods: Estimated nucleated cell counts came from reference gene primer amplification. Libraries were prepared by immunoSEQ multiplex PCR; TCRdb keeps only in-frame clonotypes and omits some of them. The V and J calls and clone size were taken over from that table, and D and trimming were inferred from the DNA. The sample includes 240,000 or so clones, 88% of them seen just once. This clone appeared once. The CDR3 runs to 13 residues. The germline V gene has CDR1 KGHSH and CDR2 LQKENI. V dropped 3 bases and J dropped 13 bases, with 16 bases sitting between them. This receptor was taken from a woman aged 35 to 49 who had recovered from COVID-19. Sequencing was performed on peripheral blood. This chain uses TRBV18 with TRBJ2-1; a weak D match, TRBD2 (5 bases). DNA for the CDR3: TGTGCCAGCTCACCGGTCCAAAAAACGGGACAGTTCTTC. It translates to CASSPVQKTGQFF.